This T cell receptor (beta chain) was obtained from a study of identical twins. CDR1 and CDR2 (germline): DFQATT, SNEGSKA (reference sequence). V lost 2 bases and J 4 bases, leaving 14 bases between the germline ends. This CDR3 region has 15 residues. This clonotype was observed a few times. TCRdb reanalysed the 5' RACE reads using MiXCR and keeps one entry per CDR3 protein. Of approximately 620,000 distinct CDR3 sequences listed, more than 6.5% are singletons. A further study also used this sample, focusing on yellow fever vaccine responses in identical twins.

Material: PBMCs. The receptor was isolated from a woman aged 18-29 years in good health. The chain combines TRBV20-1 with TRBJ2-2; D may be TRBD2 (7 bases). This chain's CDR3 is CSARWSGGFTGELFF. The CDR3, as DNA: TGCAGTGCTAGATGGTCGGGGGGCTTCACCGGGGAGCTGTTTTTT.